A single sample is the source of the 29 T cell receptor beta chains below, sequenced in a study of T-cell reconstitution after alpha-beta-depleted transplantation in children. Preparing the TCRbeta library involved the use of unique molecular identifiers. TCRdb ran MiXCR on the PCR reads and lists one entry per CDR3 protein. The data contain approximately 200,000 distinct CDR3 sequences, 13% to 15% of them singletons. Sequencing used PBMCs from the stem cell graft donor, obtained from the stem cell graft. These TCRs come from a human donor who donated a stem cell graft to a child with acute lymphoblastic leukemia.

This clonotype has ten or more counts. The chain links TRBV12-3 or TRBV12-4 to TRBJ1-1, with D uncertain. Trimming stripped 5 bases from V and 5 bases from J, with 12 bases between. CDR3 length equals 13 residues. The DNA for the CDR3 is TGTGCCAGCAGTACGACGCCACGGACTGAAGCTTTCTTT. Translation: CASSTTPRTEAFF.

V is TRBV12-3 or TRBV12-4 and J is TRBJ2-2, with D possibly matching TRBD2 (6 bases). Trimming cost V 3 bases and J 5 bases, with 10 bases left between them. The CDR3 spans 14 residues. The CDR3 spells CASSLGTVTGELFF. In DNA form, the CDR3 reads TGTGCCAGCAGTTTGGGGACTGTGACCGGGGAGCTGTTTTTT.

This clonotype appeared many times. As DNA, the CDR3 is TGCAGTGCGCCGGGTGCGGGAGGGTACAATGAGCAGTTCTTC. Protein product: CSAPGAGGYNEQFF. The chain recombines TRBV20-1 with TRBJ2-1; 9 bases map to TRBD2. The V and J ends lost 6 bases and 4 bases, in that order; junction bases with no gene match: 7. The germline gives CDR1 DFQATT, CDR2 SNEGSKA (reference sequence). The CDR3 is made up of 14 amino acids.

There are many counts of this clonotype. CDR3 nucleotides: TGCGCCAGCAGCTTGGGGACTTCCTATGGCTACACCTTC. Amino acids: CASSLGTSYGYTF. The chain recombines TRBV5-1 with TRBJ1-2; D unresolved. Germline CDR1 is SGHRS and CDR2 is YFSETQ. V shed 0 bases and J shed 4 bases, with 7 bases lying between them. The CDR3 contains 13 residues.

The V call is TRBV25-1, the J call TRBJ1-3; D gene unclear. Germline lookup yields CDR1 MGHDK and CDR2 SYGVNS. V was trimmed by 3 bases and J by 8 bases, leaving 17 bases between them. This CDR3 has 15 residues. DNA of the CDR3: TGTGCCAGCAGTGAGTCCCAGGAACAGATGCACACCATATATTTT. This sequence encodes CASSESQEQMHTIYF.

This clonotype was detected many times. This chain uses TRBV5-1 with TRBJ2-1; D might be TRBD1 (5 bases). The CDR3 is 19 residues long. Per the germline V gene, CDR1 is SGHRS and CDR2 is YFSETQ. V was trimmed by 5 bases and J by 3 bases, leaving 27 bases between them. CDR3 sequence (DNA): TGCGCCAGCAGTAGTAGCACCCGGACACGGCCGTTAGGCTACAATGAGCAGTTCTTC. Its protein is CASSSSTRTRPLGYNEQFF.

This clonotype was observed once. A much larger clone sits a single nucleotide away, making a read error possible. CDR3 in amino acids: CASSPGLPPQETQYF. The CDR3, as DNA: TGTGCCAGCAGCCCGGGACTACCTCCGCAAGAGACCCAGTACTTC. The chain is built from TRBV9 and TRBJ2-5; 7 bases fit TRBD2. CDR3 size: 15 residues. V was clipped by 4 bases and J by 2 bases; unmatched bases: 8. Germline V gives CDR1 SGDLS, CDR2 YYNGEE.

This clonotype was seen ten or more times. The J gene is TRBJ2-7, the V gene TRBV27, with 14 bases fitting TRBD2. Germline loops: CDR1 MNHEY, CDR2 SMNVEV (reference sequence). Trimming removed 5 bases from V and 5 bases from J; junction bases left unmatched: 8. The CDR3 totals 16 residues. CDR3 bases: TGTGCCAGCAGTCGGTCTGGACTAGCGGGGGGAAACGAGCAGTACTTC. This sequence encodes CASSRSGLAGGNEQYF.

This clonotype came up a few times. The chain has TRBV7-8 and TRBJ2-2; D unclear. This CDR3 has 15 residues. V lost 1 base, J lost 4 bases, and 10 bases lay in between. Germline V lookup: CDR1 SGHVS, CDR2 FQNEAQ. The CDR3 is CASSLVAVRTGELFF. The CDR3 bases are TGTGCCAGCAGCTTAGTTGCGGTTCGCACCGGGGAGCTGTTTTTT. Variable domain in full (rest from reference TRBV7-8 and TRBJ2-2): GAGVSQSPRYKVAKRGQDVALRCDPISGHVSLFWYQQALGQGPEFLTYFQNEAQLDKSGLPSDRFFAERPEGSVSTLKIQRTQQEDSAVYLCASSLVAVRTGELFFGEGSRLTVL.

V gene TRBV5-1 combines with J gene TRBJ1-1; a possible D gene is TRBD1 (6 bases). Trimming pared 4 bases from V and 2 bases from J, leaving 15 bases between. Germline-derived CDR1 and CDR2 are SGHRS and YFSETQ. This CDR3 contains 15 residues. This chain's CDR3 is CASSSAGTKNTEAFF. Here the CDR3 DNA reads TGCGCCAGCAGCAGTGCCGGGACAAAAAACACTGAAGCTTTCTTT.

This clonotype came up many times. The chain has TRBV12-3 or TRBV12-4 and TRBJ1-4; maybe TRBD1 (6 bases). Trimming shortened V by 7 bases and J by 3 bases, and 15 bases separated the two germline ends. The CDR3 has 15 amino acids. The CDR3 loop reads CASKIQGTPNEKLFF. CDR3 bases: TGTGCCAGCAAAATACAGGGAACCCCTAATGAAAAACTGTTTTTT.

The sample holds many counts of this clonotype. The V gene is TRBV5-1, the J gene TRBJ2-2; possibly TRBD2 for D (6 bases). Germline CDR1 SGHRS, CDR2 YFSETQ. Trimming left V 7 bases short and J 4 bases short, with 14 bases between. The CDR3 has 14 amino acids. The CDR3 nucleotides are TGCGCCAGCGGGCGGCGGGACGGCACCGGGGAGCTGTTTTTT. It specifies CASGRRDGTGELFF.

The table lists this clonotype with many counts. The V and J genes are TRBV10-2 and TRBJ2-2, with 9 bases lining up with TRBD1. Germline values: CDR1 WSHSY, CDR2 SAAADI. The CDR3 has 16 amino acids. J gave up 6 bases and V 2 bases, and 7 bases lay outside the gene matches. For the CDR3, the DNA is TGCGCCAGCAGTGAGCCCGGACAGGGGATTCCCGGGGAGCTGTTTTTT. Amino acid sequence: CASSEPGQGIPGELFF.

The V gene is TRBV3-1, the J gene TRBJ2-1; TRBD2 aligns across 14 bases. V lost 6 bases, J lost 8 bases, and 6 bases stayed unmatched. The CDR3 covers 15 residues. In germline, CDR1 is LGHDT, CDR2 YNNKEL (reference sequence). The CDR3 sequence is CASRGTSGRSHEQFF. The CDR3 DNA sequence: TGTGCCAGCAGAGGGACTAGCGGGAGAAGCCATGAGCAGTTCTTC.

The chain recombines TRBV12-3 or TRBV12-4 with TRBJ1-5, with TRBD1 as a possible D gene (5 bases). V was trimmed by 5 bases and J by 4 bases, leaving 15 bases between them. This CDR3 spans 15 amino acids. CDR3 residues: CASSPLLGENQPQHF. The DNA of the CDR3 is TGTGCCAGCAGTCCCCTATTAGGGGAAAATCAGCCCCAGCATTTT.

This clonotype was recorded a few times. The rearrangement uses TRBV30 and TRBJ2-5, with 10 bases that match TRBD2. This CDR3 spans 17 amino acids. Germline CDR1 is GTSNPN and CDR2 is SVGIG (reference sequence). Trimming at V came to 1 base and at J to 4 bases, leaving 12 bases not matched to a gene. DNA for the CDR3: TGTGCCTGGAGTGGGGGGTTCCGGCTAGCGGGAGCAGAGACCCAGTACTTC. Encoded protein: CAWSGGFRLAGAETQYF.

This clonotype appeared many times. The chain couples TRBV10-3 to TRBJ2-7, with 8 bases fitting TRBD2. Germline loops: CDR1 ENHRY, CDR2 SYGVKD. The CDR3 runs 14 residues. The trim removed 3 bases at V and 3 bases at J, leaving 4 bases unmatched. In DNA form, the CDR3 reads TGTGCCATCAGTGACCGACTAGCGATCTACGAGCAGTACTTC. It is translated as CAISDRLAIYEQYF.

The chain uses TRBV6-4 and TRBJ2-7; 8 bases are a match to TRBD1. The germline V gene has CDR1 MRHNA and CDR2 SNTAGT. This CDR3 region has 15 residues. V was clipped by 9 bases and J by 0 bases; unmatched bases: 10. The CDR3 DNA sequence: TGTGCCAGACAGGGGGGAAAGAACTTCTCCTACGAGCAGTACTTC. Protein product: CARQGGKNFSYEQYF.

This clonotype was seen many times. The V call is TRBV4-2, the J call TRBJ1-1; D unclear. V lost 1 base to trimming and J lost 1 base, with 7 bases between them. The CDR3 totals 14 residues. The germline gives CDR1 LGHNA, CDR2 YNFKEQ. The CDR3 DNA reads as TGTGCCAGCAGCCAAGGGCTCGGGAACACTGAAGCTTTCTTT. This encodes CASSQGLGNTEAFF.

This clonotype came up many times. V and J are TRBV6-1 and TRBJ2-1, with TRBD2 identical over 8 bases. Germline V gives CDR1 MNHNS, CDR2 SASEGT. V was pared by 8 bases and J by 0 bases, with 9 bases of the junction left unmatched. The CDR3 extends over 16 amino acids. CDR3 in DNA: TGTGCCAGCGTCGGGAGGAGCGGGAGCTCCTACAATGAGCAGTTCTTC. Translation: CASVGRSGSSYNEQFF.

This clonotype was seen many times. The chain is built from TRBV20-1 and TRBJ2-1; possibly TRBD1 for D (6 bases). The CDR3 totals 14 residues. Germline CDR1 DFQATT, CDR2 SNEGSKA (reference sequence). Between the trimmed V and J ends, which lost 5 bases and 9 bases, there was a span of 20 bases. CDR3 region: CSAQTGSLVGEQFF. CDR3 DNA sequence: TGCAGTGCTCAAACAGGGAGTCTAGTCGGTGAGCAGTTCTTC.

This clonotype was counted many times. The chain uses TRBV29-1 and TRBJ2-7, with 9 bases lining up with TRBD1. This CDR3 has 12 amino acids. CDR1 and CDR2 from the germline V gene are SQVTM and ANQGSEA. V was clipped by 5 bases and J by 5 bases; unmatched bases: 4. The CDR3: CSVWDREDEQYF. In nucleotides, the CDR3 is TGCAGCGTTTGGGACAGGGAGGACGAGCAGTACTTC.

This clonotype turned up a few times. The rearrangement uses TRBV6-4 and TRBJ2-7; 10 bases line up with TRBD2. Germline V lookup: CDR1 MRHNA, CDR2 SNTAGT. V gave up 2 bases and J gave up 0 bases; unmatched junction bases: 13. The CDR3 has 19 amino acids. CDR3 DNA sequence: TGTGCCAGCAGTGACCCTATTGGAGCGGGAGGGAGGTTCTCCTACGAGCAGTACTTC. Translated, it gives CASSDPIGAGGRFSYEQYF.

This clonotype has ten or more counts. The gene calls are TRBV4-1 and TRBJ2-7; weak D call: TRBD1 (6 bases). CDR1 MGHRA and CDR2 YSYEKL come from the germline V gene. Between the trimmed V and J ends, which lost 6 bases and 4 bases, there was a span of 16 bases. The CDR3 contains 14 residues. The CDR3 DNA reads TGCGCCAGCAGTTTCAGCCAGGGGAAGTACGAGCAGTACTTC. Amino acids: CASSFSQGKYEQYF.

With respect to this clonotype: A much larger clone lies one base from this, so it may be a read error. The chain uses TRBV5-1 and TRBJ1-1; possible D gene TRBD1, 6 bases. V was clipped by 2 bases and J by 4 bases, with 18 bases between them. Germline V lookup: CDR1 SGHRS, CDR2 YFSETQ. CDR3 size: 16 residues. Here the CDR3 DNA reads TGCGCCAGCAGCTTAGAGGGGGTGGGTGAAGGCACTGAAGCTTTCTTT. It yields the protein CASSLEGVGEGTEAFF. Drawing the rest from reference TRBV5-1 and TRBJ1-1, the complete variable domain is KAGVTQTPRYLIKTRGQQVTLSCSPISGHRSVSWYQQTPGQGLQFLFEYFSETQRNKGNFPGRFSGRQFSNSRSEMNVSTLELGDSALYLCASSLEGVGEGTEAFFGQGTRLTVV.

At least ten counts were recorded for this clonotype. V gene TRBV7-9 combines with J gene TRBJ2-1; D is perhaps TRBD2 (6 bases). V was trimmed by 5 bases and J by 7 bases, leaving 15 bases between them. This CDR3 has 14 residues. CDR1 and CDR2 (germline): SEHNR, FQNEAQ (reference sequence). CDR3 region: CASSVAGPPNEQFF. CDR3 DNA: TGTGCCAGCAGCGTCGCGGGGCCTCCTAATGAGCAGTTCTTC. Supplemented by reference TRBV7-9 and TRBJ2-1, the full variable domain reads DTGVSQNPRHKITKRGQNVTFRCDPISEHNRLYWYRQTLGQGPEFLTYFQNEAQLEKSRLLSDRFSAERPKGSFSTLEIQRTEQGDSAMYLCASSVAGPPNEQFFGPGTRLTVL.

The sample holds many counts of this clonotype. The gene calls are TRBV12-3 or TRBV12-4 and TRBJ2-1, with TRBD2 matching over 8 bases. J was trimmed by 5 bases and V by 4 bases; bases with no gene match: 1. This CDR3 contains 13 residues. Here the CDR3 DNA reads TGTGCCAGCAGTTGGGGACTAGACAATGAGCAGTTCTTC. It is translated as CASSWGLDNEQFF.

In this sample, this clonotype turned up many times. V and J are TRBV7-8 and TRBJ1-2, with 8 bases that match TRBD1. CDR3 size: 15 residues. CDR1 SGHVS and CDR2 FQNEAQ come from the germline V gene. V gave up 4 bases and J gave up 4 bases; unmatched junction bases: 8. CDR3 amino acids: CASSSRTGRRYGYTF. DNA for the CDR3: TGTGCCAGCAGCTCCCGGACAGGGCGCCGCTATGGCTACACCTTC.

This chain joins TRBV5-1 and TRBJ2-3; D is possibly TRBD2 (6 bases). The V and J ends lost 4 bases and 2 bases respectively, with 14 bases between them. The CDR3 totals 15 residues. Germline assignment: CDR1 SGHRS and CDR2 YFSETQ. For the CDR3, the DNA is TGCGCCAGCAGCCCACCGTCGGGGGACACAGATACGCAGTATTTT. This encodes CASSPPSGDTDTQYF.